This T cell receptor beta chain comes out of a study of blood T cell repertoires in COVID-19. This CDR3 spans 18 amino acids. Germline V lookup: CDR1 SNHLY, CDR2 FYNNEI. The V segment lost 2 bases and the J segment 1 base; nucleotides outside the gene matches: 13. Sequenced by immunoSEQ multiplex PCR; TCRdb stores in-frame clones only, minus some. The top ten hold less than 2.5% of the sample, which has around 78,000 clones, around nine tenths seen once. Sequencing was carried out using peripheral blood. The genes are TRBV2 and TRBJ1-1, with 7 nucleotides matching TRBD1. This sequence originates from a woman aged 60-75 years with acute or convalescent COVID-19. CDR3 nucleotide sequence: TGTGCCAGCAGTGAACCGCCGGAGTGGGACAGACCGAACACTGAAGCTTTCTTT. Translated, it gives CASSEPPEWDRPNTEAFF.